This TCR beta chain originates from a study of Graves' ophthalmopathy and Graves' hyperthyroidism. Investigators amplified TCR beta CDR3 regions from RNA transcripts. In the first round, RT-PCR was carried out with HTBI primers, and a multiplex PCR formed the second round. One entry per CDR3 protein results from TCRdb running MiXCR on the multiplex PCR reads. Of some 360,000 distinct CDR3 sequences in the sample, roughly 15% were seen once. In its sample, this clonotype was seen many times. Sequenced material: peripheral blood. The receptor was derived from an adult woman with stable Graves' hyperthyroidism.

DNA for the CDR3: TGTGCCAGCAGTGCCAGACTAGGCACCGGGGAGCTGTTTTTT. Protein product: CASSARLGTGELFF. This chain uses TRBV6-1 with TRBJ2-2, with D possibly TRBD2 on 6 matching bases. This CDR3 has 14 residues. Germline V gene lookup returns CDR1 MNHNS and CDR2 SASEGT. Trimming took off 4 bases at V and 4 bases at J, with 10 bases between the two ends.